One sample yielded the 14 T cell receptor beta chains listed below, sequenced in a study of blood T cell repertoires in COVID-19. Sequencing was performed with immunoSEQ multiplex PCR; in TCRdb, only in-frame clones are kept and a portion is missing. This sample yields under 300,000 clones, of which about 76% are seen a single time; less than 3% belongs to the top ten. The sample taken for sequencing was peripheral blood. The receptors here all came from a woman between 55 and 75 years old with active or convalescent COVID-19.

This rearrangement joins TRBV18 to TRBJ1-6; TRBD1 matches at 11 bases. The J segment lost 10 bases and the V segment lost 6 bases, leaving 5 bases of the junction unmatched. The germline CDR1 and CDR2 sequences are KGHSH and LQKENI. This CDR3 spans 14 amino acids. CDR3 sequence reads: CASSRGQGESPLHF. The CDR3 region has the DNA TGTGCCAGCTCTCGGGGACAGGGGGAGTCACCCCTCCACTTT. Full variable domain (outside the CDR3, taken from reference TRBV18 and TRBJ1-6): NAGVMQNPRHLVRRRGQEARLRCSPMKGHSHVYWYRQLPEEGLKFMVYLQKENIIDESGMPKERFSAEFPKEGPSILRIQQVVRGDSAAYFCASSRGQGESPLHFGNGTRLTVT.

The rearrangement uses TRBV11-3 and TRBJ2-3; 8 nucleotides line up with TRBD2. Germline V lookup: CDR1 SGHNT, CDR2 YENEEA. V shed 2 bases, J shed 4 bases, and the junction held 11 bases outside the gene matches. This CDR3 spans 17 amino acids. CDR3: CASSLNPAGAGADTQYF. CDR3 in DNA: TGTGCCAGCAGCTTAAATCCAGCGGGGGCCGGGGCAGATACGCAGTATTTT.

Worth noting for this clone: This same CDR3 is encoded by further DNA sequences in the sample. This sequence joins TRBV3-1 (or the pseudogene TRBV3-2) and TRBJ2-5; no clear D gene. The CDR3 contains 13 residues. Germline V gives CDR1 LGHDT, CDR2 YNNKEL (reference sequence). V was clipped by 1 base and J by 1 base, with 4 bases between them. CDR3 nucleotide sequence: TGTGCCAGCAGCCAAGGGCTCCAAGAGACCCAGTACTTC. This encodes CASSQGLQETQYF.

This chain joins TRBV23-1 and TRBJ1-2, with TRBD1 identical over 7 bases. TRBV23-1 is noted as an ORF with a role that remains uncertain. There are 16 residues in the CDR3. V gave up 2 bases and J gave up 4 bases; unmatched junction bases: 10. CDR3 protein: CASSQLRTGEGYGYTF. The CDR3 DNA sequence: TGCGCCAGCAGTCAACTCAGGACAGGCGAGGGCTATGGCTACACCTTC.

This chain connects TRBV6-5 to TRBJ2-7; the D is unclear. The CDR3 totals 11 residues. V lost 4 bases, J lost 3 bases, and 4 bases lay in between. Germline CDR1 is MNHEY and CDR2 is SVGAGI. For the CDR3, the DNA is TGTGCCAGCAGTTCCTTCTACGAGCAGTACTTC. This sequence encodes CASSSFYEQYF.

This clone was counted once. CDR3 bases: TGTGCCAGCAGCTTAAGGTGGGCGAGCGGGACTAGCACAGATACGCAGTATTTT. Its protein product is CASSLRWASGTSTDTQYF. The chain couples TRBV7-2 to TRBJ2-3; the match to TRBD2 covers 7 bases. The trim removed 2 bases at V and 0 bases at J, leaving 11 bases unmatched. The CDR3 is made up of 18 amino acids. CDR1 is SGHTA, CDR2 FQGNSA, per germline.

The chain carries TRBV19 and TRBJ2-1, with 13 nucleotides matching TRBD2. The CDR3 runs to 15 residues. V shed 8 bases, J shed 8 bases, and the junction held 9 bases outside the gene matches. Per germline, CDR1 LNHDA and CDR2 SQIVND (reference sequence). The CDR3 nucleotides read TGTGCCAGTTCCCCCGGACTAGCGGGGGCGGATGAGCAGTTCTTC. Encoded protein: CASSPGLAGADEQFF.

The CDR3 loop is CASSQWTSETPEQYF. The DNA of the CDR3 is TGTGCCAGCAGCCAGTGGACTAGCGAAACTCCCGAGCAGTACTTC. This sequence joins TRBV3-1 (or the pseudogene TRBV3-2) and TRBJ2-7; 9 bases fit TRBD2. This CDR3 region has 15 residues. The ends lost 3 bases at V and 6 bases at J; junction bases unmatched: 9. The germline V gene encodes CDR1 LGHDT and CDR2 YNNKEL (reference sequence).

V is TRBV18 and J is TRBJ2-2; 8 nucleotides line up with TRBD1. The germline V gene encodes CDR1 KGHSH and CDR2 LQKENI. The CDR3 totals 15 residues. V shed 6 bases and J 1 base; nucleotides not matched to a gene: 4. Here the CDR3 DNA reads TGTGCCAGCTCTCCCGGGACAGGGAACACCGGGGAGCTGTTTTTT. As protein: CASSPGTGNTGELFF.

The V gene is TRBV7-9, the J gene TRBJ2-7, with D possibly being TRBD1 (5 bases). Germline V gene sequence: CDR1 SEHNR, CDR2 FQNEAQ (reference sequence). The CDR3 totals 15 residues. Deletions cut 5 bases from V and 2 bases from J, with 16 bases between. CDR3: CASSRTGLDTYEQYF. CDR3 bases: TGTGCCAGCAGCCGAACAGGTCTCGATACCTACGAGCAGTACTTC.

Concerning this clone: One end of the junction does not line up with germline, which may come from a read error. V is TRBV12-3 or TRBV12-4 and J is TRBJ1-1; D is possibly TRBD1 (6 bases). The CDR3 loop spans 12 amino acids. This CDR3 is CATSTGIDEAFF. The DNA for the CDR3 is TGTGCCACCAGTACAGGGATTGATGAAGCTTTCTTT.

The chain employs TRBV6-5 and TRBJ1-1; D is unresolved. CDR1 MNHEY and CDR2 SVGAGI come from the germline V gene. V lost 6 bases and J 5 bases, leaving 10 bases between the germline ends. The CDR3 contains 12 residues. Here the CDR3 reads CASSFRDTEAFF. The CDR3 DNA sequence: TGTGCCAGCAGCTTCCGGGATACTGAAGCTTTCTTT.

V usage is TRBV19 and J usage is TRBJ1-1; D possibly corresponds to TRBD1 (5 bases). The CDR3 has 16 residues. V was pared by 7 bases and J by 7 bases, with 25 bases between. CDR1 and CDR2 (germline): LNHDA, SQIVND (reference sequence). The CDR3 sequence is CASNRPGGHRQGEAFF. In DNA form, the CDR3 reads TGTGCCAGTAACCGACCAGGAGGGCACCGGCAGGGTGAAGCTTTCTTT.

The rearrangement joins TRBV5-1 to TRBJ2-1; TRBD1 agrees at 12 bases. Germline CDR1 SGHRS, CDR2 YFSETQ. The CDR3 consists of 16 residues. With V trimmed by 0 bases and J by 8 bases, 6 bases remained unmatched. CDR3 nucleotide sequence: TGCGCCAGCAGCTTGGCGGGACAGGGGGCTATCGATGAGCAGTTCTTC. Amino acid sequence: CASSLAGQGAIDEQFF.